These T cell receptor beta chains were read from a single sample in a study of blood T cell dynamics during melanoma immunotherapy. Profiling relied on immunoSEQ multiplex PCR, and the TCRdb table lists in-frame clones only, not all of them. The data hold 6,000 or so clones, with 88% observed a single time. The sequencing here drew on blood, taken from a patient treated with checkpoint blockade. All receptors come from a human donor with melanoma. Each CDR3 is given with its conserved first and last residue. The D gene is left open where the match is weak. Expanded clones get a size class; other rows say once, few or many, or leave the size out.

>-|-|TRBJ2-7|TRBV7-2
TGTGCCAGCAGCCCACCCCAAGGGGACGAGCAGTACTTC
CASSPPQGDEQYF
>-|-|TRBJ2-1|TRBV7-2
TGTGCCAGCAGCTCGGTGACTTGGGGGCAGTTCTTC
CASSSVTWGQFF
>-|-|TRBJ1-2|TRBV4-1
TGCGCCAGCAGCCAAGTATTCCCAGACTTAGGCTATGGCTACACCTTC
CASSQVFPDLGYGYTF
>-|-|TRBJ2-5|TRBV5-4
TGTGCCAGCAGCTTGGGTTCGAGGGGTACGGAGACCCAGTACTTC
CASSLGSRGTETQYF
>-|-|TRBJ1-4|TRBV5-1
TGCGCCAGCAGCCGGGGGACGGGAAAACTGTTTTTT
CASSRGTGKLFF
>-|TRBD1|TRBJ1-1|TRBV7-6
TGTGCCAGCAGCTTAGACGGGACAGGGGGGAACACTGAAGCTTTCTTT
CASSLDGTGGNTEAFF
>-|-|TRBJ2-1|TRBV14
TGTGCCAGCAGCCAAGACCCTCATGAGCAGTTCTTC
CASSQDPHEQFF
>-|-|TRBJ2-5|TRBV27
TGTGCCAGCAGTTTATTCGCGGGTAAAGGGTCACAAGAGACCCAGTACTTC
CASSLFAGKGSQETQYF
>-|TRBD1|TRBJ1-1|TRBV11-2
TGTGCCAGCAGCGTACGACAGGGAGGCGCTGAAGCTTTCTTT
CASSVRQGGAEAFF
>-|-|TRBJ1-2|TRBV6-5
TGTGCCAGCAGTTCTAACCCGGGGGAACGTGGCTACACCTTC
CASSSNPGERGYTF
>-|-|TRBJ2-2|TRBV4-2
TGTGCCAGCAGCCAAGAAAGTGAACTAGCCACCGGGGAGCTGTTTTTT
CASSQESELATGELFF
>-|-|TRBJ1-2|TRBV5-5
TGTGCCAGCAGCCCTCGAGGCTCGGCGGGATATGGCTACACCTTC
CASSPRGSAGYGYTF
>-|TRBD1|TRBJ2-6|TRBV7-2
TGTGCCAGCAGCCCGCTGAGCAGGGGGCTGTTCGGGGCCAACGTCCTGACTTTC
CASSPLSRGLFGANVLTF
>-|-|TRBJ2-2|TRBV9
TGTGCCAGCAGCGTCGGGGTCACCGGGGAGCTGTTTTTT
CASSVGVTGELFF
>-|TRBD1|TRBJ1-2|TRBV4-2
TGTGCCAGCAGCCGCCGGACAGGGGAGTCCTATGGCTACACCTTC
CASSRRTGESYGYTF
>-|-|TRBJ2-7|TRBV6-6
TGTGCCAGCAGAAACTCCCTCTACGAGCAGTACTTC
CASRNSLYEQYF
>-|-|TRBJ1-2|TRBV7-9
TGTGCCAGCAGCTCGGGACACGGCTATGGCTACACCTTC
CASSSGHGYGYTF
>-|-|TRBJ2-2|TRBV5-1
TGCGCCAGCAGCTTGATTTGGACAGCGAACACCGGGGAGCTGTTTTTT
CASSLIWTANTGELFF
>once|TRBD1|TRBJ2-7|TRBV5-4
TGTGCCAGCAGCTTCAGGGGGCGGTACGAGCAGTACTTC
CASSFRGRYEQYF
>-|-|TRBJ2-1|TRBV4-3
TGCGCCAGCAGCCAAGATCTTAGCTTATACAATGAGCAGTTCTTC
CASSQDLSLYNEQFF
>-|-|TRBJ1-1|TRBV5-1
TGCGCCAGCAGCTTGGGCCCGGGGAGCACTGAAGCTTTCTTT
CASSLGPGSTEAFF
>-|TRBD1|TRBJ2-2|TRBV5-1
TGCGCCAGCAGCAGGGGACAGGGGGCGTGGACCGGGGAGCTGTTTTTT
CASSRGQGAWTGELFF
>-|-|TRBJ1-1|TRBV4-3
TGCGCCAGCAGCCAAGAGGCCCACAACACTGAAGCTTTCTTT
CASSQEAHNTEAFF
>-|TRBD1|TRBJ1-2|TRBV2
TGTGCCAGCAGATGGGACAGGCATGGCTACACCTTC
CASRWDRHGYTF
>-|TRBD1|TRBJ2-5|TRBV5-5
TGTGCCAGCAGCACACGGGACAGAAGTAAATGGACCCAGTACTTC
CASSTRDRSKWTQYF
>-|TRBD1|TRBJ2-2|TRBV12-5
TGTGCTAGTGGTCCACCGGGACAGGGATCCGGGGAGCTGTTTTTT
CASGPPGQGSGELFF
>-|TRBD1|TRBJ2-3|TRBV9
TGTGCCAGCAGCCGACAGGGACCCTTCACAGATACGCAGTATTTT
CASSRQGPFTDTQYF
>-|-|TRBJ2-4|TRBV4-2
TGTGCCAGCAGCCAAGATAAGGTCCCCGATCCAGCCAAAAACATTCAGTACTTC
CASSQDKVPDPAKNIQYF
>-|-|TRBJ2-7|TRBV29-1
TGCAGCGTTCAATCAGGGAAGGCTCAATACTTC
CSVQSGKAQYF
>few|TRBD1|TRBJ2-7|TRBV19
TGTGCCAGTAGAGGGGACAGGGGATACGAGCAGTACTTC
CASRGDRGYEQYF
>-|-|TRBJ2-3|TRBV7-2
TGTGCCAGCAGCTCCGTCCGGGGCACAGATACGCAGTATTTT
CASSSVRGTDTQYF
>-|-|TRBJ2-6|TRBV19
TGTGCCAGTAGTACCCAGGGGGGCTCTGGGGCCAACGTCCTGACTTTC
CASSTQGGSGANVLTF
>once|TRBD1|TRBJ2-3|TRBV2
TGTGCCAGCAGTGTGACAGGGAGAGGAGCAGATACGCAGTATTTT
CASSVTGRGADTQYF
>once|TRBD2|TRBJ2-3|TRBV5-1
TGCGCCAGCAGCTTTACCGGGACTAGCGGCACAGATACGCAGTATTTT
CASSFTGTSGTDTQYF
>-|-|TRBJ1-1|TRBV18
TGTGCCAGCTCACCAAGCCATCGGACTGAAGCTTTCTTT
CASSPSHRTEAFF
>-|-|TRBJ1-5|TRBV6-6
TGTGCCAGCAGCCCCTCGGGGGCCCAGCATTTT
CASSPSGAQHF
>-|-|TRBJ2-7|TRBV4-1
TGCGCCAGCAGCCAAGAAGGCCGTTTTCGGGGGAACGAGCAGTACTTC
CASSQEGRFRGNEQYF
>few|-|TRBJ1-2|TRBV9
TGTGCCAGCAGCGTAGGAGATAACTATGGCTACACCTTC
CASSVGDNYGYTF
>once|-|TRBJ2-7|TRBV9
TGTGCCAGCAGCGTCTCCGGACTGGGAGAGTTCTACGAGCAGTACTTC
CASSVSGLGEFYEQYF
>-|TRBD2|TRBJ2-7|TRBV27
TGTGCCAGCAGTTTAGCGAGCGGGGGGGCCGCCTACGAGCAGTACTTC
CASSLASGGAAYEQYF
>few|-|TRBJ1-2|TRBV28
TGTGCCAGCAGCCCATGGGGTGGCTACACCTTC
CASSPWGGYTF
>-|TRBD1|TRBJ2-7|TRBV5-4
TGTGCCAGCAGCCCTCCGGGACAGGGCCTCGAGCAGTACTTC
CASSPPGQGLEQYF
>-|-|TRBJ1-4|TRBV5-1
TGCGCCAGCAGCTTGACCGGGATAAATGAAAAACTGTTTTTT
CASSLTGINEKLFF
>-|-|TRBJ2-2|TRBV19
TGTGCCAGTAGTATAAGGTACCCCGGGGAGCTGTTTTTT
CASSIRYPGELFF
>-|-|TRBJ2-2|TRBV30
TGTGCCTGGACACCGGGACGGGCGAACACCGGGGAGCTGTTTTTT
CAWTPGRANTGELFF